Shown below are 12 T cell receptor beta chains from a single sample sequenced in a study of CD8+ T cells in alopecia areata. cDNA serving as the sequencing template came from extracted, reverse transcribed RNA. Some clones are missing from TCRdb's copy, which holds only in-frame ones; the method was immunoSEQ multiplex PCR. Seen here are approximately 58,000 clones, about 40% observed once, and the top ten hold about 51%. The specimen was NKG2D-low CD8+ T cells sorted from blood. The receptors here all came from a human donor with alopecia areata.

Only a few counts were recorded for this clone. The CDR3 region is CASSEGTVGMESYTF. Written as DNA, the CDR3 is TGTGCCAGCAGCGAGGGGACAGTAGGTATGGAGAGCTACACCTTC. The chain couples TRBV2 to TRBJ1-2, with 7 bases identical to TRBD1. V trimming: 6 bases; J trimming: 9 bases; junction bases outside the gene matches: 16. In germline, CDR1 is SNHLY, CDR2 FYNNEI. CDR3 length: 15 residues.

This clone has a handful of counts. The rearrangement links TRBV4-3 to TRBJ2-5, with TRBD1 as a possible D gene (5 bases). Per the germline V gene, CDR1 is LGHNA and CDR2 is YSLEER. The CDR3 is made up of 16 amino acids. V was pared by 3 bases and J by 5 bases, with 19 bases between. The CDR3 reads CASSQDLDEDMETQYF. In nucleotides, the CDR3 is TGCGCCAGCAGCCAGGACCTCGATGAGGACATGGAGACCCAGTACTTC.

This clone was counted between two and nine times. V is TRBV29-1 and J is TRBJ2-2, with 7 nucleotides matching TRBD2. With V trimmed by 5 bases and J by 6 bases, 6 bases remained unmatched. CDR1 SQVTM and CDR2 ANQGSEA come from the germline V gene. CDR3 length equals 13 residues. The CDR3 DNA sequence: TGCAGCGTTTTGGGAGGGCAGGCCGGGGAGCTGTTTTTT. The encoded protein is CSVLGGQAGELFF.

V and J are TRBV27 and TRBJ1-2; TRBD1 matches at 9 bases. Germline lookup yields CDR1 MNHEY and CDR2 SMNVEV (reference sequence). This CDR3 comprises 13 residues. V shed 5 bases, J shed 5 bases, and the junction held 3 bases outside the gene matches. This CDR3 is CASSAQGAYGYTF. The CDR3 DNA reads as TGTGCCAGCAGTGCACAGGGGGCATATGGCTACACCTTC.

The V and J genes are TRBV4-1 and TRBJ2-1; D not certain. Germline lookup yields CDR1 MGHRA and CDR2 YSYEKL. Trimming cost V 3 bases and J 4 bases, with 1 base left between them. This CDR3 has 11 residues. CDR3 nucleotides: TGCGCCAGCAGCCAGTACAATGAGCAGTTCTTC. This encodes CASSQYNEQFF.

A few counts support this clone. Here the CDR3 DNA reads TGTGCCAGCAGCGTGGGGGGGACAGCCTCTGGAAACACCATATATTTT. Its translation: CASSVGGTASGNTIYF. The chain employs TRBV9 and TRBJ1-3; 7 bases map to TRBD1. The CDR3 is 16 residues long. Trimming cost V 2 bases and J 0 bases; bases outside gene matches: 5. Germline loops: CDR1 SGDLS, CDR2 YYNGEE. Full variable domain (remainder filled in from reference TRBV9 and TRBJ1-3): DSGVTQTPKHLITATGQRVTLRCSPRSGDLSVYWYQQSLDQGLQFLIQYYNGEERAKGNILERFSAQQFPDLHSELNLSSLELGDSALYFCASSVGGTASGNTIYFGEGSWLTVV.

This clone was recorded once. V gene TRBV4-1 combines with J gene TRBJ2-5, with TRBD2 matching 7 bases. The CDR3 is 20 amino acids. V dropped 0 bases and J dropped 1; count of bases not matched to a gene: 17. CDR1 MGHRA and CDR2 YSYEKL come from the germline V gene. The DNA for the CDR3 is TGCGCCAGCAGCCAAGATCTTGGGGGGGAGGACGGGATAACCCAAGAGACCCAGTACTTC. Translation: CASSQDLGGEDGITQETQYF.

This clone appeared a single time. The chain combines TRBV4-3 with TRBJ2-1; either TRBD1 or TRBD2 may supply D (6 bases each). The CDR3 loop spans 17 amino acids. Germline lookup yields CDR1 LGHNA and CDR2 YSLEER. Trimming pared 0 bases from V and 3 bases from J, leaving 15 bases between. CDR3 region: CASSQDRRGRIYNEQFF. CDR3 DNA sequence: TGCGCCAGCAGCCAAGATCGGAGGGGGAGAATCTACAATGAGCAGTTCTTC.

V is TRBV29-1 and J is TRBJ2-7; D is uncertain. The CDR3 spans 14 residues. V lost 1 base, J lost 2 bases, and 12 bases lay in between. From germline, CDR1 is SQVTM and CDR2 ANQGSEA. Here the CDR3 DNA reads TGCAGCGTTGAAGTAACAGCACAAACCTACGAGCAGTACTTC. It encodes CSVEVTAQTYEQYF.

This clone turned up a few times. The chain employs TRBV11-2 and TRBJ2-1; 7 nucleotides agree with TRBD2. The germline gives CDR1 SGHAT, CDR2 FQNNGV. V dropped 5 bases and J dropped 5; count of bases not matched to a gene: 9. The CDR3 has 15 residues. As DNA, the CDR3 is TGTGCCAGCAGCCCACTGGGAGGGCCTCACAATGAGCAGTTCTTC. Its translation is CASSPLGGPHNEQFF.

In its sample, this clone was seen a few times. The J gene is TRBJ2-3, the V gene TRBV28, with D perhaps TRBD2 (6 bases). In germline, CDR1 is MDHEN, CDR2 SYDVKM. Trimming stripped 6 bases from V and 0 bases from J, with 10 bases between. This CDR3 contains 14 residues. This CDR3 is CASRGGFSTDTQYF. DNA for the CDR3: TGTGCCAGCAGGGGGGGTTTTAGCACAGATACGCAGTATTTT.

This clone was counted only a few times. This rearrangement joins TRBV4-1 to TRBJ2-1; no clear D gene. CDR3 length: 13 amino acids. Trimming shortened V by 1 base and J by 3 bases, and 4 bases separated the two germline ends. Germline-derived CDR1 and CDR2 are MGHRA and YSYEKL. Here the CDR3 reads CASSQAYYNEQFF. DNA for the CDR3: TGCGCCAGCAGCCAAGCTTACTACAATGAGCAGTTCTTC.